The 9 T cell receptor beta chains below all came from one sample that was sequenced in a study of T-cell reconstitution after alpha-beta-depleted transplantation in children. Preparation of the TCRbeta library involved a method that used unique molecular identifiers. MiXCR, applied by TCRdb to the PCR reads, yields one record per CDR3 protein. The sample yields some 600,000 distinct CDR3 sequences, 10% to 15% seen once. The input for sequencing was PBMCs, mostly from graft donor cells, taken 360 days after TCRalphabeta/CD19-depleted stem cell transplant. The receptors stem from a male patient aged 10 to 17 who had a stem cell transplant for acute myeloid leukemia, so the T cells may come from the graft donor.

This clonotype came up a few times. The chain joins TRBV28 to TRBJ2-1, with a tentative D call TRBD2 (6 bases). The CDR3 consists of 15 residues. V was shortened by 2 bases and J by 6 bases, with 14 bases between the two germline ends. The germline gives CDR1 MDHEN, CDR2 SYDVKM. Here the CDR3 DNA reads TGTGCCAGCAGTTTAACAGGACCGGGGGTCAATGAGCAGTTCTTC. As protein: CASSLTGPGVNEQFF.

This clonotype came up many times. This chain joins TRBV28 and TRBJ1-1; D is unresolved. The germline gives CDR1 MDHEN, CDR2 SYDVKM. V was clipped by 8 bases and J by 4 bases, with 23 bases between them. This CDR3 comprises 16 residues. The CDR3, as DNA: TGTGCCAGCTCTTTCAATCGCAGGCCCAAGTTCACTGAAGCTTTCTTT. It yields the protein CASSFNRRPKFTEAFF.

V is TRBV14 and J is TRBJ2-7, with D perhaps matching TRBD1 or TRBD2 (5 bases each). The CDR3 is 13 residues long. Trimming took off 4 bases at V and 8 bases at J, with 15 bases between the two ends. Germline loops: CDR1 SGHDN, CDR2 FVKESK. The CDR3 bases are TGTGCCAGCAGCCTAAAGGGACCCACGAAGCAGTACTTC. Translated: CASSLKGPTKQYF. Using reference TRBV14 and TRBJ2-7 for the parts outside the CDR3, the full variable domain is EAGVTQFPSHSVIEKGQTVTLRCDPISGHDNLYWYRRVMGKEIKFLLHFVKESKQDESGMPNNRFLAERTGGTYSTLKVQPAELEDSGVYFCASSLKGPTKQYFGPGTRLTVT.

With regard to this clonotype: One end of the junction does not line up with germline, which may come from a read error. The J gene is TRBJ2-1, the V gene TRBV10-3, with 7 nucleotides matching TRBD2. The CDR3 is 16 amino acids. Germline V gene data show CDR1 as ENHRY and CDR2 as SYGVKD. The CDR3 region has the DNA TGTCCCATCAGTGAGTCTGTGCGGGAGATATTGAATGAGCAGTTCTTC. Translation gives CPISESVREILNEQFF.

The chain carries TRBV15 and TRBJ2-3; 12 bases align to TRBD1. This CDR3 has 19 residues. Per the germline V gene, CDR1 is LNHNV and CDR2 is YYDKDF (reference sequence). V lost 4 bases, J lost 3 bases, and 14 bases stayed unmatched. CDR3 region: CATSTAGTGGWSGTDTQYF. Here the CDR3 DNA reads TGTGCCACCAGCACCGCCGGGACAGGGGGCTGGAGTGGGACAGATACGCAGTATTTT.

This clonotype was detected a few times. This chain links TRBV20-1 with TRBJ2-3, with D perhaps given as TRBD1 or TRBD2 (5 bases each). The germline V and J ends were trimmed by 0 bases and 14 bases, with 15 bases remaining between them. Germline CDR1 and CDR2: DFQATT and SNEGSKA (reference sequence). The CDR3 consists of 12 residues. The DNA for the CDR3 is TGCAGTGCTAGAGATGGGACCACTCCGCGGTATTTT. The encoded protein is CSARDGTTPRYF.

V gene TRBV7-3 combines with J gene TRBJ2-3, with D unresolved. The CDR3 contains 16 residues. CDR1 SGHTA and CDR2 FQGTGA come from the germline V gene. Deletions cut 2 bases from V and 2 bases from J, with 14 bases between. DNA for the CDR3: TGTGCCAGCAGCTTATATCCCCACTTACCCACAGATACGCAGTATTTT. The encoded protein is CASSLYPHLPTDTQYF.

This clonotype was found a few times. The chain employs TRBV6-5 and TRBJ2-2, with 12 bases identical to TRBD2. Per germline, CDR1 MNHEY and CDR2 SVGAGI. The J segment lost 6 bases and the V segment lost 1 base, leaving 3 bases of the junction unmatched. This CDR3 has 16 residues. In nucleotides, the CDR3 is TGTGCCAGCAGTTACTGGACTAGCGGGAAGTCCGGGGAGCTGTTTTTT. It encodes CASSYWTSGKSGELFF.

The rearrangement joins TRBV5-4 to TRBJ1-2; D unresolved. This CDR3 has 15 amino acids. The germline V gene encodes CDR1 SGHNT and CDR2 YYREEE (reference sequence). Trimming removed 9 bases from V and 9 bases from J, with 27 bases in between. The DNA for the CDR3 is TGTGCCACGGCCACGGTAGCGGACGCAATCCGCAGCTACACCTTC. Translating it yields CATATVADAIRSYTF.